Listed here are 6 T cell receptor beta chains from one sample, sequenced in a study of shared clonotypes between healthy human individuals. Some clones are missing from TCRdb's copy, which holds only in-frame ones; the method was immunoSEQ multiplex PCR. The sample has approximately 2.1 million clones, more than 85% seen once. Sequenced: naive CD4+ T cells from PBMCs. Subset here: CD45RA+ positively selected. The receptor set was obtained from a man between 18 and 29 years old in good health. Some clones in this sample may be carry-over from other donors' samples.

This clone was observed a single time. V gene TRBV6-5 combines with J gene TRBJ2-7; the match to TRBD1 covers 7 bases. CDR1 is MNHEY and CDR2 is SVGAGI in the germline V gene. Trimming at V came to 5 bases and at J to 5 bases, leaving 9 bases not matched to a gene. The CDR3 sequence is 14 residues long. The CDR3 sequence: CASSTWTGGNEQYF. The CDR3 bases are TGTGCCAGCAGTACATGGACAGGTGGTAACGAGCAGTACTTC.

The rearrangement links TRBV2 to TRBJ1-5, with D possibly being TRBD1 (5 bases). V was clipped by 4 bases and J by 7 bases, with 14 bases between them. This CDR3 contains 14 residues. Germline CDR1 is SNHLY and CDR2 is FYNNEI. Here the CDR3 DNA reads TGTGCCAGCAGTGTCCAGGGATTCGAACAGCCCCAGCATTTT. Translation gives CASSVQGFEQPQHF.

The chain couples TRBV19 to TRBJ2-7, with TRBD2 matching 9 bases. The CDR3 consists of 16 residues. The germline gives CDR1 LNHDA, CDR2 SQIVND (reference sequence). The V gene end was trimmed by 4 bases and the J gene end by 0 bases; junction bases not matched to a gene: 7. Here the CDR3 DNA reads TGTGCCAGTAGTACTTCTAGCGGGGCCAGCTCCTACGAGCAGTACTTC. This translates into CASSTSSGASSYEQYF.

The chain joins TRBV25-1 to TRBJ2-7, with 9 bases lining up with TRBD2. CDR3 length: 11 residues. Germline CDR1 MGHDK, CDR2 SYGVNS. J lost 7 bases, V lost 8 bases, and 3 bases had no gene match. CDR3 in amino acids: CASGREGEQYF. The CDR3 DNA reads TGTGCCAGCGGGCGGGAGGGAGAGCAGTACTTC.

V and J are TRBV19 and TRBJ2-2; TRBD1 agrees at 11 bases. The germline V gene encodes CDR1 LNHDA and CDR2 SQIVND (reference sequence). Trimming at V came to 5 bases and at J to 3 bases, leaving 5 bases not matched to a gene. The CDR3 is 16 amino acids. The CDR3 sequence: CASSEPGQGDTGELFF. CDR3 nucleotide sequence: TGTGCCAGTAGTGAACCGGGACAGGGGGACACCGGGGAGCTGTTTTTT.

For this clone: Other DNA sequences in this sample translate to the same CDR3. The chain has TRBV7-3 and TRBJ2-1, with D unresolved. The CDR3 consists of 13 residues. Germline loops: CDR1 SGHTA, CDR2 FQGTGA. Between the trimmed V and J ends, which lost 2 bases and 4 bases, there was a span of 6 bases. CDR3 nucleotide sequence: TGTGCCAGCAGCTTAGGCAGGTACAATGAGCAGTTCTTC. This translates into CASSLGRYNEQFF.